The 9 T cell receptor beta chains listed next were all sequenced from one sample in a study of post-analysis software for immune sequencing data. General observations from the study: TRBV segments more frequent in patients than in controls numbered roughly 5 and included TRBV5-6, TRBV5-1 and TRBV20-1.

For these TCRs, the target antigens are not known. Carried by the TCR beta cDNA libraries were unique molecular identifiers. TCRdb independently ran MiXCR on the PCR reads; one entry per CDR3 protein. The sample lists roughly 650,000 distinct CDR3 sequences; approximately 60% were seen once. Sequencing input: blood. These receptors were collected from a girl between 2 and 10 years old with multiple sclerosis.

This sequence joins TRBV6-2 or TRBV6-3 and TRBJ2-1, with a possible D match to TRBD1 (6 bases). The CDR3 loop spans 18 amino acids. V lost 0 bases to trimming and J lost 4 bases, with 19 bases between them. The V gene's germline CDR1 is MNHEY and CDR2 SVGEGT. The DNA of the CDR3 is TGTGCCAGCAGTTACTCGCCGGCAGGGGCTCCATTATACAATGAGCAGTTCTTC. Translated: CASSYSPAGAPLYNEQFF.

The V call is TRBV9, the J call TRBJ2-3; 15 bases line up with TRBD2. The germline gives CDR1 SGDLS, CDR2 YYNGEE. This CDR3 spans 16 amino acids. With 3 bases clipped from V and 4 bases from J, the junction kept 3 bases outside the gene matches. DNA of the CDR3: TGTGCCAGCAGCGCCGGACTAGCGGGGGGGGCAGATACGCAGTATTTT. Amino acid sequence: CASSAGLAGGADTQYF.

The rearrangement links TRBV4-1 to TRBJ2-1; D may match TRBD1 or TRBD2 (5 bases each). Deletions cut 0 bases from V and 4 bases from J, with 19 bases between. The CDR3 runs 18 residues. The germline gives CDR1 MGHRA, CDR2 YSYEKL. The CDR3 sequence: CASSQDRDRGDSYNEQFF. CDR3 bases: TGCGCCAGCAGCCAAGATCGGGATCGGGGCGACAGTTACAATGAGCAGTTCTTC.

This rearrangement joins TRBV6-1 to TRBJ2-3; unclear D gene. CDR1 is MNHNS, CDR2 SASEGT, per germline. V lost 0 bases and J lost 6, with 16 bases in between. The CDR3 runs 16 residues. CDR3 protein: CASSEAGLAGTDTQYF. CDR3 nucleotides: TGTGCCAGCAGTGAAGCGGGGTTGGCTGGAACTGATACGCAGTATTTT.

This clonotype has a handful of counts. This sequence joins TRBV24-1 and TRBJ1-5; no reliable D call. Germline lookup yields CDR1 KGHDR and CDR2 SFDVKD. V was clipped by 4 bases and J by 1 base, with 7 bases between them. The CDR3 has 14 amino acids. For the CDR3, the DNA is TGTGCCACCAGTGACCCCGGGAGCAATCAGCCCCAGCATTTT. Encoded protein: CATSDPGSNQPQHF.

The sample holds a few counts of this clonotype. The V call is TRBV5-1, the J call TRBJ2-5; D ambiguous. This CDR3 has 16 amino acids. V was trimmed by 0 bases and J by 4 bases, leaving 16 bases between them. Germline assignment: CDR1 SGHRS and CDR2 YFSETQ. The CDR3 here is CASSLESTSWGETQYF. The CDR3 DNA reads as TGCGCCAGCAGCTTGGAAAGTACCTCCTGGGGAGAGACCCAGTACTTC.

The rearrangement links TRBV2 to TRBJ1-5; D unclear. This CDR3 comprises 13 residues. Trimming took 3 bases from V and 5 from J, leaving 8 bases between them. The germline V gene has CDR1 SNHLY and CDR2 FYNNEI. The DNA for the CDR3 is TGTGCCAGCAGTGAGCGGTTGCATCAGCCCCAGCATTTT. Translating it yields CASSERLHQPQHF.

This clonotype was seen only once. The chain joins TRBV7-6 to TRBJ1-1; TRBD1 matches at 7 bases. This CDR3 is built from 16 residues. V was pared by 3 bases and J by 0 bases, with 7 bases of the junction left unmatched. Per the germline V gene, CDR1 is SGHVS and CDR2 is FNYEAQ. This CDR3 is CASSFLPTGMNTEAFF. CDR3 bases: TGTGCCAGCAGCTTCTTGCCGACAGGGATGAACACTGAAGCTTTCTTT.

The chain carries TRBV5-1 and TRBJ2-1; 12 nucleotides line up with TRBD2. The CDR3 is made up of 14 amino acids. Germline-derived CDR1 and CDR2 are SGHRS and YFSETQ. The V and J ends lost 5 bases and 8 bases, in that order; junction bases with no gene match: 5. The CDR3 region has the DNA TGCGCCAGCAGATCTAGCGGGAGGGGATATGAGCAGTTCTTC. It specifies CASRSSGRGYEQFF.